Listed here are 29 T cell receptor beta chains from one sample, sequenced in a study of OX40 agonist ivuxolimab in advanced cancers. Produced via immunoSEQ multiplex PCR; TCRdb's table is partial and in-frame only. Altogether 55,000 to 75,000 clones are present, about 91% being singletons, with the ten largest covering 3% to 4.5%. Here the sequenced sample was CD4+ or CD8+ T cells sorted from blood, taken in a trial of the OX40 agonist ivuxolimab. These receptors all stem from an adult with an advanced solid tumor such as melanoma, head and neck, liver or kidney cancer.

The V and J genes are TRBV7-6 and TRBJ2-7, with a tentative D call TRBD2 (5 bases). The CDR3 runs to 15 residues. CDR1 and CDR2 (germline): SGHVS, FNYEAQ. Trimming shortened V by 1 base and J by 2 bases, and 12 bases separated the two germline ends. The CDR3 sequence is CASSLEASSTYEQYF. The DNA of the CDR3 is TGTGCCAGCAGCTTAGAGGCTAGCTCTACCTACGAGCAGTACTTC.

The chain has TRBV2 and TRBJ2-1; D gene ambiguous. CDR3 size: 12 residues. Trimming removed 6 bases at V and 6 bases at J, with 9 bases between. The V gene's germline CDR1 is SNHLY and CDR2 FYNNEI. The CDR3 nucleotides are TGTGCCAGCAGGAAAGACCTCAATGAGCAGTTCTTC. Its protein is CASRKDLNEQFF.

The gene calls are TRBV4-3 and TRBJ2-3; 8 bases match TRBD2. The CDR3 loop spans 17 amino acids. Germline V CDR1 and CDR2: LGHNA, YSLEER. J was trimmed by 3 bases and V by 0 bases; bases with no gene match: 8. The DNA for the CDR3 is TGCGCCAGCAGCCAAGATAGGACGGGAGGGGAGACAGATACGCAGTATTTT. Residues: CASSQDRTGGETDTQYF.

The chain has TRBV11-2 and TRBJ1-2; TRBD1 is a possible D gene (5 bases). Germline assignment: CDR1 SGHAT and CDR2 FQNNGV. There are 15 residues in the CDR3. V gave up 6 bases and J gave up 2 bases, with 16 bases separating them. CDR3 DNA: TGTGCCAGCAGTCCACCACCAGGGAGAAACTATGGCTACACCTTC. The encoded protein is CASSPPPGRNYGYTF.

The V and J genes are TRBV4-3 and TRBJ1-2, with D possibly being TRBD1 (6 bases). CDR1 is LGHNA, CDR2 YSLEER, per germline. Trimming stripped 0 bases from V and 4 bases from J, with 15 bases between. This CDR3 contains 16 residues. CDR3 coding DNA: TGCGCCAGCAGCCAAGATCAGGGTTCGGGGGCCTATGGCTACACCTTC. As protein: CASSQDQGSGAYGYTF.

The chain has TRBV14 and TRBJ1-2, with a possible D match to TRBD1 (5 bases). The V gene lost 4 bases and the J gene lost 5 bases, with 11 bases spanning the gap. The CDR3 totals 13 residues. Germline assignment: CDR1 SGHDN and CDR2 FVKESK. The CDR3 here is CASSRGTVYGYTF. As DNA, the CDR3 is TGTGCCAGCAGCCGCGGGACTGTATATGGCTACACCTTC.

The chain uses TRBV7-6 and TRBJ2-1; a possible D gene is TRBD2 (6 bases). Trimming stripped 1 base from V and 2 bases from J, with 6 bases between. Germline assignment: CDR1 SGHVS and CDR2 FNYEAQ. There are 14 residues in the CDR3. DNA for the CDR3: TGTGCCAGCAGCTTAGGCGGGACCTACAATGAGCAGTTCTTC. Residues: CASSLGGTYNEQFF. Drawing the rest from reference TRBV7-6 and TRBJ2-1, the complete variable domain is GAGVSQSPRYKVTKRGQDVALRCDPISGHVSLYWYRQALGQGPEFLTYFNYEAQQDKSGLPNDRFSAERPEGSISTLTIQRTEQRDSAMYRCASSLGGTYNEQFFGPGTRLTVL.

The V gene is TRBV29-1, the J gene TRBJ2-1, with 11 positions matching TRBD2. The length of the CDR3 is 13 residues. Germline V gene lookup returns CDR1 SQVTM and CDR2 ANQGSEA. J lost 5 bases, V lost 3 bases, and 0 bases had no gene match. The CDR3 loop is CSVEGLADNEQFF. As DNA, the CDR3 is TGCAGCGTTGAGGGACTAGCGGACAATGAGCAGTTCTTC.

The gene calls are TRBV28 and TRBJ2-3; 9 nucleotides agree with TRBD2. Germline values: CDR1 MDHEN, CDR2 SYDVKM. This CDR3 is 19 amino acids long. After removal of 1 base from V and 0 bases from J, the junction contained 11 bases not matched to a gene. The CDR3 protein is CASSLLLAGTGTSTDTQYF. Here the CDR3 DNA reads TGTGCCAGCAGTTTATTGCTAGCGGGAACCGGCACTAGCACAGATACGCAGTATTTT.

J is TRBJ2-5 and V is TRBV9; tentative D call: TRBD2 (6 bases). The CDR3 is 15 residues long. From germline, CDR1 is SGDLS and CDR2 YYNGEE. Between the trimmed V and J ends, which lost 3 bases and 5 bases, there was a span of 17 bases. The CDR3 DNA reads as TGTGCCAGCAGCGGCGCGGCTAGCGAGTGGGAGACCCAGTACTTC. This sequence encodes CASSGAASEWETQYF.

The chain uses TRBV18 and TRBJ2-1; D remains ambiguous. The germline V and J ends were trimmed by 4 bases and 5 bases, with 6 bases remaining between them. This CDR3 has 12 amino acids. The germline V gene has CDR1 KGHSH and CDR2 LQKENI. CDR3 region: CASSLLNNEQFF. The CDR3 nucleotides read TGTGCCAGCTCACTTCTTAACAATGAGCAGTTCTTC.

This sequence joins TRBV7-9 and TRBJ2-1, with 9 bases aligning to TRBD1. Trimming removed 4 bases from V and 8 bases from J; junction bases left unmatched: 6. The CDR3 spans 14 residues. CDR1 and CDR2 (germline): SEHNR, FQNEAQ (reference sequence). CDR3 coding DNA: TGTGCCAGCAGCTACGGGGACAGGGTCGATGAGCAGTTCTTC. Its protein product is CASSYGDRVDEQFF.

The CDR3 region has the DNA TGCGCCAGCAGCAGTGGGACAGGGGCAAAGGGCTACGAGCAGTACTTC. Translating it yields CASSSGTGAKGYEQYF. V usage is TRBV5-1 and J usage is TRBJ2-7; 10 bases fit TRBD1. This CDR3 comprises 16 residues. Germline V gives CDR1 SGHRS, CDR2 YFSETQ. Germline trimming cut 4 bases from V and 3 bases from J; bases unmatched to any gene: 10.

The chain has TRBV7-8 and TRBJ2-1; D is unresolved. This CDR3 region has 13 residues. Trimming took off 5 bases at V and 3 bases at J, with 8 bases between the two ends. From germline, CDR1 is SGHVS and CDR2 FQNEAQ. The CDR3 sequence is CASSKDHYNEQFF. The CDR3 DNA sequence: TGTGCCAGCAGCAAGGACCACTACAATGAGCAGTTCTTC.

The V gene is TRBV4-1, the J gene TRBJ1-2; tentative D call: TRBD1 (5 bases). CDR1 and CDR2 (germline): MGHRA, YSYEKL. Trimming pared 1 base from V and 2 bases from J, leaving 8 bases between. This CDR3 is 14 amino acids long. The CDR3 protein is CASSQARENYGYTF. CDR3 nucleotides: TGCGCCAGCAGCCAAGCCAGGGAGAACTATGGCTACACCTTC.

This chain uses TRBV15 with TRBJ2-5; D possibly uses TRBD1 or TRBD2 (5 bases each). Germline-derived CDR1 and CDR2 are LNHNV and YYDKDF (reference sequence). V was clipped by 0 bases and J by 4 bases, with 15 bases between them. The CDR3 totals 16 residues. CDR3: CATSRDKGRLRETQYF. CDR3 bases: TGTGCCACCAGCAGAGATAAGGGACGGTTGAGAGAGACCCAGTACTTC.

The chain recombines TRBV28 with TRBJ2-7; the match to TRBD2 covers 7 bases. Germline CDR1 and CDR2: MDHEN and SYDVKM. The CDR3 covers 14 residues. The J segment lost 6 bases and the V segment lost 7 bases, leaving 12 bases of the junction unmatched. The CDR3 sequence: CASIPLADPFEQYF. DNA of the CDR3: TGTGCCAGCATACCCCTAGCGGACCCTTTCGAGCAGTACTTC.

This chain connects TRBV18 to TRBJ2-1, with 11 bases that match TRBD2. The germline gives CDR1 KGHSH, CDR2 LQKENI. CDR3 length: 16 amino acids. Trimming at V came to 4 bases and at J to 2 bases, leaving 4 bases not matched to a gene. CDR3 protein: CASSLGTSGTYNEQFF. The CDR3 region has the DNA TGTGCCAGCTCACTTGGGACTAGCGGAACCTACAATGAGCAGTTCTTC.

This clone was counted only a few times. The chain uses TRBV28 and TRBJ1-5; D not certain. Between the trimmed V and J ends, which lost 2 bases and 4 bases, there was a span of 3 bases. The CDR3 is made up of 12 amino acids. Germline V gives CDR1 MDHEN, CDR2 SYDVKM. The DNA for the CDR3 is TGTGCCAGCAGTTTAGTAAATCAGCCCCAGCATTTT. Protein: CASSLVNQPQHF.

The chain employs TRBV5-6 and TRBJ1-5, with D maybe TRBD1 (5 bases). Germline V lookup: CDR1 SGHDT, CDR2 YYEEEE. Trimming pared 1 base from V and 11 bases from J, leaving 19 bases between. This CDR3 comprises 15 residues. CDR3 DNA: TGTGCCAGCAGCTTGAATTTGGCAGGGACCTTCTCCCAGCATTTT. This sequence encodes CASSLNLAGTFSQHF. Drawing the rest from reference TRBV5-6 and TRBJ1-5, the complete variable domain is DAGVTQSPTHLIKTRGQQVTLRCSPKSGHDTVSWYQQALGQGPQFIFQYYEEEERQRGNFPDRFSGHQFPNYSSELNVNALLLGDSALYLCASSLNLAGTFSQHFGDGTRLSIL.

V is TRBV5-1 and J is TRBJ2-7; no clear D. The germline V gene has CDR1 SGHRS and CDR2 YFSETQ. V was trimmed by 5 bases and J by 2 bases, leaving 8 bases between them. The CDR3 contains 12 residues. The CDR3 bases are TGCGCCAGCAGTTCAGCGACCTACGAGCAGTACTTC. Its translation: CASSSATYEQYF. Filled out from reference TRBV5-1 and TRBJ2-7, the complete variable domain reads KAGVTQTPRYLIKTRGQQVTLSCSPISGHRSVSWYQQTPGQGLQFLFEYFSETQRNKGNFPGRFSGRQFSNSRSEMNVSTLELGDSALYLCASSSATYEQYFGPGTRLTVT.

J is TRBJ2-1 and V is TRBV11-2; possibly TRBD2 for D (6 bases). V lost 1 base, J lost 7 bases, and 14 bases lay in between. The CDR3 extends over 15 amino acids. Germline assignment: CDR1 SGHAT and CDR2 FQNNGV. Here the CDR3 DNA reads TGTGCCAGCAGCTTAGGATCCCGCGGGGAAAATGAGCAGTTCTTC. It translates to CASSLGSRGENEQFF.

The J gene is TRBJ2-3, the V gene TRBV7-8, with TRBD2 as a possible D gene (5 bases). CDR1 and CDR2 (germline): SGHVS, FQNEAQ. This CDR3 has 15 amino acids. Trimming removed 1 base at V and 2 bases at J, with 10 bases between. The DNA for the CDR3 is TGTGCCAGCAGCTTAGGGGAGCGGTCCACAGATACGCAGTATTTT. Translated, it gives CASSLGERSTDTQYF.

The CDR3 loop reads CASSLAPLTLTGGTDTQYF. CDR3 nucleotides: TGCGCCAGCAGCTTGGCCCCACTTACTTTGACAGGGGGCACAGATACGCAGTATTTT. The chain is built from TRBV5-1 and TRBJ2-3; 8 nucleotides match TRBD1. This CDR3 is built from 19 residues. Germline V lookup: CDR1 SGHRS, CDR2 YFSETQ. The V segment lost 0 bases and the J segment 1 base; nucleotides outside the gene matches: 13.

The table lists this clone with a count of one. V is TRBV27 and J is TRBJ1-4, with D unclear. Germline V gene lookup returns CDR1 MNHEY and CDR2 SMNVEV (reference sequence). There are 13 residues in the CDR3. The V end was cut by 3 bases, the J end by 8 bases, with 10 bases between. CDR3 protein: CASSLGVGEKLFF. In DNA, the CDR3 is TGTGCCAGCAGTTTGGGCGTCGGGGAAAAACTGTTTTTT.

The chain links TRBV18 to TRBJ1-1, with TRBD1 matching over 9 bases. Per the germline V gene, CDR1 is KGHSH and CDR2 is LQKENI. The V gene end was trimmed by 3 bases and the J gene end by 5 bases; junction bases not matched to a gene: 13. The CDR3 length is 17 residues. The CDR3 DNA reads as TGTGCCAGCTCACCCGTTTTTACCGGGACAGGGAATACTGAAGCTTTCTTT. This encodes CASSPVFTGTGNTEAFF.

The table lists this clone with a few counts. This chain links TRBV7-9 with TRBJ2-7, with D tentatively TRBD1 (5 bases). The germline V gene has CDR1 SEHNR and CDR2 FQNEAQ (reference sequence). The CDR3 is made up of 13 amino acids. V lost 5 bases, J lost 1 base, and 9 bases lay in between. This chain's CDR3 is CASSKGISYEQYF. Written as DNA, the CDR3 is TGTGCCAGCAGCAAGGGGATTTCCTACGAGCAGTACTTC.

The rearrangement uses TRBV7-9 and TRBJ1-2; 7 bases match TRBD1. The CDR3 is 14 amino acids. V was pared by 5 bases and J by 3 bases, with 6 bases of the junction left unmatched. The germline CDR1 and CDR2 sequences are SEHNR and FQNEAQ (reference sequence). CDR3 sequence: CASSGGQRHYGYTF. In DNA form, the CDR3 reads TGTGCCAGCAGCGGGGGACAGAGACACTATGGCTACACCTTC.

V is TRBV2 and J is TRBJ2-1; D possibly corresponds to TRBD2 (6 bases). In germline, CDR1 is SNHLY, CDR2 FYNNEI. Trimming shortened V by 3 bases and J by 6 bases, and 12 bases separated the two germline ends. This CDR3 region has 14 residues. CDR3 residues: CASSDKFSGNEQFF. The CDR3 nucleotides are TGTGCCAGCAGTGATAAGTTTAGCGGCAATGAGCAGTTCTTC.